The 6 T cell receptor beta chains listed next were all sequenced from one sample in a study of human T cells and chemical hapten exposure listed by TCRdb under 2021. Interpreted using the paper, the time point label stands for: patch test 1, 2 weeks after DPC sensitization. The meaning of the sample's treatment or condition label: therapeutic diphenylcyclopropenone sensitization with weekly scalp DPC. The method behind the library was RACE. This sample was sequenced with a NextSeq 500. TCRdb cleaned the public reads at Q25 with fastp, built clones with MiXCR and kept in-frame beta chains. Rows with one shared CDR3 protein collapse into an entry with the most common genes and DNA. This sample gives 180,000 or so distinct CDR3 sequences in total; 20% to 25% of them show up just once. The top ten clones comprise under 7% of the sample. Sequences were derived from whole blood, sampled in connection with sensitization to the hapten diphenylcyclopropenone (DPC). All receptors derive from a woman aged 50 to 60 with alopecia areata. Some clones in this sample may be carry-over from other donors' samples.

This clonotype was observed a handful of times. V gene TRBV29-1 combines with J gene TRBJ1-2; TRBD1 matches at 9 bases. The ends lost 4 bases at V and 1 base at J; junction bases unmatched: 4. The CDR3 spans 14 residues. Per germline, CDR1 SQVTM and CDR2 ANQGSEA. CDR3: CSVARTGDNYGYTF. In DNA, the CDR3 is TGCAGCGTTGCACGGACAGGGGATAACTATGGCTACACCTTC. Together with reference TRBV29-1 and TRBJ1-2, the CDR3 gives the full variable domain: SAVISQKPSRDICQRGTSLTIQCQVDSQVTMMFWYRQQPGQSLTLIATANQGSEATYESGFVIDKFPISRPNLTFSTLTVSNMSPEDSSIYLCSVARTGDNYGYTFGSGTRLTVV.

This clonotype was observed a few times. The V and J genes are TRBV5-5 and TRBJ1-2, with D uncertain. The germline gives CDR1 SGHKS, CDR2 YYEKEE (reference sequence). This CDR3 region has 11 residues. The V and J ends lost 2 bases and 7 bases respectively, with 6 bases between them. The CDR3 DNA follows: TGTGCCAGCAGCTTAGGACCTGGCTACACCTTC. As protein: CASSLGPGYTF.

The chain combines TRBV20-1 with TRBJ1-5; TRBD1 matches 8 bases. Losses at the gene ends were 3 bases for V and 2 bases for J; bases not matched to a gene: 6. The CDR3 runs to 15 residues. Germline V CDR1 and CDR2: DFQATT, SNEGSKA (reference sequence). This chain's CDR3 is CSASRPTGGNQPQHF. CDR3 DNA: TGCAGTGCTAGCCGGCCGACAGGGGGCAATCAGCCCCAGCATTTT.

This chain links TRBV27 with TRBJ1-5, with D tentatively TRBD1 (5 bases). The CDR3 contains 14 residues. Trimming took 3 bases from V and 7 from J, leaving 13 bases between them. Germline loops: CDR1 MNHEY, CDR2 SMNVEV (reference sequence). The CDR3 region is CASSFGGYGQPQHF. CDR3 nucleotides: TGTGCCAGCAGTTTCGGGGGGTATGGACAGCCCCAGCATTTT.

The rearrangement joins TRBV6-6 to TRBJ1-2, with 8 bases aligning to TRBD1. Per the germline V gene, CDR1 is MNHNY and CDR2 is SVGAGI (reference sequence). The CDR3 runs 14 residues. Trimming at V came to 6 bases and at J to 1 base, leaving 4 bases not matched to a gene. CDR3: CASSQGQVNYGYTF. DNA of the CDR3: TGTGCCAGCAGCCAGGGACAGGTTAACTATGGCTACACCTTC.

This clonotype was counted a few times. The J gene is TRBJ2-1, the V gene TRBV7-2, with 10 bases identical to TRBD2. The germline V gene encodes CDR1 SGHTA and CDR2 FQGNSA. V lost 0 bases to trimming and J lost 6 bases; unmatched junction nucleotides: 5. CDR3 length: 16 residues. CDR3 DNA sequence: TGTGCCAGCAGCTTAGCGAGCCTAGCGGGAGTCAATGAGCAGTTCTTC. Amino acid sequence: CASSLASLAGVNEQFF. The variable domain in full, completed from reference TRBV7-2 and TRBJ2-1, reads GAGVSQSPSNKVTEKGKDVELRCDPISGHTALYWYRQSLGQGLEFLIYFQGNSAPDKSGLPSDRFSAERTGGSVSTLTIQRTQQEDSAVYLCASSLASLAGVNEQFFGPGTRLTVL.